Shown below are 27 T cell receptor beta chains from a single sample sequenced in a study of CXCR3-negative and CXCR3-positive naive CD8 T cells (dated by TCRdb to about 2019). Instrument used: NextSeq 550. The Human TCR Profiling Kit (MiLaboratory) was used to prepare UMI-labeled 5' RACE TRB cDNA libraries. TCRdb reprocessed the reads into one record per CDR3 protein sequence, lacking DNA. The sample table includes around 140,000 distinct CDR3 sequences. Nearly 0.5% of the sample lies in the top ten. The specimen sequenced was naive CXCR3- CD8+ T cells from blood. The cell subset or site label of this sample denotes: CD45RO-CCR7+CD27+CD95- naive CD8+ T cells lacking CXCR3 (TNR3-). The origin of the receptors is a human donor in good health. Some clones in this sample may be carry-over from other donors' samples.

CDR3 sequence: CASRETGGTGELFF. The genes are TRBV7-9 and TRBJ2-2; the D call of TRBD1 rests on TCRdb alone, since no DNA is present to check it. In germline, CDR1 is SEHNR, CDR2 FQNEAQ (reference sequence). The CDR3 length is 14 residues.

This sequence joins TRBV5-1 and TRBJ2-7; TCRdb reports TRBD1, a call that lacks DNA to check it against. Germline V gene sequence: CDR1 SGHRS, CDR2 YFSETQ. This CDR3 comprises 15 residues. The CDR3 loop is CASSLDRDRVYEQYF.

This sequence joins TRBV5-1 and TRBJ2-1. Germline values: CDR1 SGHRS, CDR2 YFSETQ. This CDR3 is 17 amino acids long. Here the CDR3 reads CASSLVASREPYNEQFF.

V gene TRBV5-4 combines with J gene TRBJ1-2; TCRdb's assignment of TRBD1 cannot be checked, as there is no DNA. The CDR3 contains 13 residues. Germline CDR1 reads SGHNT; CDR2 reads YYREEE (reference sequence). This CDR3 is CASSFNRARGYTF.

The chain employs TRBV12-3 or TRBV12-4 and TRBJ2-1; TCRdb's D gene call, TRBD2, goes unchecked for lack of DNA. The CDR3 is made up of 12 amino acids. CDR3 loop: CTILKSGLEQFF.

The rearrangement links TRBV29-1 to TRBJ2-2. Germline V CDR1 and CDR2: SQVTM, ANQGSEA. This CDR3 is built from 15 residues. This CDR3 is CSVEFGGANTGELFF.

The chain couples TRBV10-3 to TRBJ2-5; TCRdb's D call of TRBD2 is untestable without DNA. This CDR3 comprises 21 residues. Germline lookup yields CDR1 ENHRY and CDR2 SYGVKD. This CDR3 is CAIRNPAGTSGGAVVGETQYF.

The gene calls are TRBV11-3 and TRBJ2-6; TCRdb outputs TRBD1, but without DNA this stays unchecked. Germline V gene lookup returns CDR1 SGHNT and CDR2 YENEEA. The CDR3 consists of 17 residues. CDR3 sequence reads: CASSRGGLRSGANVLTF.

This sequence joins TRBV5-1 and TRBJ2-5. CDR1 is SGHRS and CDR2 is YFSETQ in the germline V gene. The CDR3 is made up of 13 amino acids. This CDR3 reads CASSLRPWETQYF. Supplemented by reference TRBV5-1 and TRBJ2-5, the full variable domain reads KAGVTQTPRYLIKTRGQQVTLSCSPISGHRSVSWYQQTPGQGLQFLFEYFSETQRNKGNFPGRFSGRQFSNSRSEMNVSTLELGDSALYLCASSLRPWETQYFGPGTRLLVL.

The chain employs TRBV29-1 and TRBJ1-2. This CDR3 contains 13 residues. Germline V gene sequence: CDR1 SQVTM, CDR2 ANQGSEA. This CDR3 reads CSVEDGSLYGYTF.

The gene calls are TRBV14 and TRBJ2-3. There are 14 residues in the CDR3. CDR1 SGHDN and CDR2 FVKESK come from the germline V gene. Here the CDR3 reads CASRGDRVTDTQYF. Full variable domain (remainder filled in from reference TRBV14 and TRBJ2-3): EAGVTQFPSHSVIEKGQTVTLRCDPISGHDNLYWYRRVMGKEIKFLLHFVKESKQDESGMPNNRFLAERTGGTYSTLKVQPAELEDSGVYFCASRGDRVTDTQYFGPGTRLTVL.

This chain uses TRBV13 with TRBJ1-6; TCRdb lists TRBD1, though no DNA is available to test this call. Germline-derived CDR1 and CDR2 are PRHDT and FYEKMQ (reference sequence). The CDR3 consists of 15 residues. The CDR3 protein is CASTEPGGSNSPLHF.

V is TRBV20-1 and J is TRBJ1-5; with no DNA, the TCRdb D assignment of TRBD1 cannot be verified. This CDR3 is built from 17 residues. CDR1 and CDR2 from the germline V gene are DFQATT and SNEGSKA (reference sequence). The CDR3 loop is CSAYDGTGEWSNQPQHF.

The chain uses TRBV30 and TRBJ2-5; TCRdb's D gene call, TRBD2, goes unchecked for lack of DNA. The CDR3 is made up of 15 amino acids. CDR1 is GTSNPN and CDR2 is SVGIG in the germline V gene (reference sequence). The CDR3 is CAWSVLLAGEETQYF.

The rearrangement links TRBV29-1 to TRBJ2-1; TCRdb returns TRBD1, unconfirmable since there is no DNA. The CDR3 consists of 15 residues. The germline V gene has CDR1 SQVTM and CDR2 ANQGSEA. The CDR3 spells CSAGPQDVLSNGQFF.

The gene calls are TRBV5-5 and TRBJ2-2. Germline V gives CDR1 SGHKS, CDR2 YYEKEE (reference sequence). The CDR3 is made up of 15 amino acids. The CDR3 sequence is CASSWPGANTGELFF.

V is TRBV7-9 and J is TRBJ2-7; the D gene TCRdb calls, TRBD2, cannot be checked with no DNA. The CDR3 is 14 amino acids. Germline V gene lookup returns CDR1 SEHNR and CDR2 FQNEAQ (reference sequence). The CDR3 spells CASSQERAPGERYF.

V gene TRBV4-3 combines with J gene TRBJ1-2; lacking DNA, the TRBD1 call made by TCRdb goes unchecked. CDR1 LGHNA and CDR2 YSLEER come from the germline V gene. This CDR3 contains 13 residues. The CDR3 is CASSQDEGYGYTF.

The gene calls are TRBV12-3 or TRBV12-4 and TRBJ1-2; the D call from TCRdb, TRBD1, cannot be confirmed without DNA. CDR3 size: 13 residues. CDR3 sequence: CASSPGQAEGYTF.

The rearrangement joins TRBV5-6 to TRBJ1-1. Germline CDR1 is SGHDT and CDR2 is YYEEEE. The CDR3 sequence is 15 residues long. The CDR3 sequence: CASSFFGSMNTEAFF.

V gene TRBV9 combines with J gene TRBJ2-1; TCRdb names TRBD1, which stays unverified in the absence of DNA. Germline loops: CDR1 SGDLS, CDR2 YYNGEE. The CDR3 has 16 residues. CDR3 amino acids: CASSGSRDRGQDEQFF. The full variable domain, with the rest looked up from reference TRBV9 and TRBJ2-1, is DSGVTQTPKHLITATGQRVTLRCSPRSGDLSVYWYQQSLDQGLQFLIQYYNGEERAKGNILERFSAQQFPDLHSELNLSSLELGDSALYFCASSGSRDRGQDEQFFGPGTRLTVL.

The CDR3 sequence: CASSISAVRNEQFF. The genes are TRBV19 and TRBJ2-1. In germline, CDR1 is LNHDA, CDR2 SQIVND (reference sequence). This CDR3 has 14 amino acids.

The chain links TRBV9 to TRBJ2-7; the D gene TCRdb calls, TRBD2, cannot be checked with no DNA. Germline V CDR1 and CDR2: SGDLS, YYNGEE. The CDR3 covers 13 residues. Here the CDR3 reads CASSAGLAYEQYF.

The CDR3 loop reads CASSFSPGQRTDTQYF. The V call is TRBV7-9, the J call TRBJ2-3; no DNA is available, so the TRBD1 call from TCRdb remains unchecked. Germline-derived CDR1 and CDR2 are SEHNR and FQNEAQ (reference sequence). This CDR3 comprises 16 residues.

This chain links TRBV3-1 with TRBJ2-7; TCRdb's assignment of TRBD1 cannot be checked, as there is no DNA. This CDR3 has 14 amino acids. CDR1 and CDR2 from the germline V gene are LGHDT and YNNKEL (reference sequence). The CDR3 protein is CASSPSWGHYEQYF.

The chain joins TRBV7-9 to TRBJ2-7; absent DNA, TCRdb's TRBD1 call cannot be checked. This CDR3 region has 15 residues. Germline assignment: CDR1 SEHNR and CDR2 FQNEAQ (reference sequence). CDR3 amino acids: CASSPRGTGGIEQYF.

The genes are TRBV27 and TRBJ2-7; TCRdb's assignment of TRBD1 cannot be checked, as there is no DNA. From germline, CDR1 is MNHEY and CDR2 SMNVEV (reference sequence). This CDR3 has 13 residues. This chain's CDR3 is CASSFTGNYEQYF.